The 28 T cell receptor beta chains presented below share a single source sample, sequenced in a study of T cell responses to AZD1222 COVID-19 vaccine. Clones were read by immunoSEQ multiplex PCR, and TCRdb kept only the in-frame ones, dropping some. The sample gives 90,000 to 140,000 clones, over 80% of which show up once; approximately 5.1% is in the top ten. This specimen consisted of peripheral blood, obtained on day 0 of AZD1222 vaccination. The receptors originated from an adult in good health.

The rearrangement uses TRBV9 and TRBJ1-1; D not certain. CDR3 length equals 15 residues. V shed 3 bases and J shed 2 bases, with 14 bases lying between them. CDR1 is SGDLS, CDR2 YYNGEE, per germline. The CDR3 here is CASSEGVGVNTEAFF. The CDR3 DNA reads TGTGCCAGCAGCGAAGGTGTCGGAGTTAACACTGAAGCTTTCTTT. The entire variable domain, with the rest obtained from reference TRBV9 and TRBJ1-1, is as follows: DSGVTQTPKHLITATGQRVTLRCSPRSGDLSVYWYQQSLDQGLQFLIQYYNGEERAKGNILERFSAQQFPDLHSELNLSSLELGDSALYFCASSEGVGVNTEAFFGQGTRLTVV.

J is TRBJ1-1 and V is TRBV5-1; no definite D call. Germline CDR1 reads SGHRS; CDR2 reads YFSETQ. The CDR3 contains 13 residues. Trimming pared 5 bases from V and 4 bases from J, leaving 12 bases between. Here the CDR3 DNA reads TGCGCCAGCAGAACCGGGTCTACCACTGAAGCTTTCTTT. This sequence encodes CASRTGSTTEAFF.

Remarks on this clone: A much larger clone differs by one base, so this may be a read error. The chain carries TRBV5-4 and TRBJ2-3; D unclear. The V end lost 0 bases, the J end lost 3 bases, and 2 bases lay between the germline ends. From germline, CDR1 is SGHNT and CDR2 YYREEE (reference sequence). CDR3 size: 12 residues. The CDR3 loop reads CASSLDTDTQYF. In nucleotides, the CDR3 is TGTGCCAGCAGCTTGGATACAGATACGCAGTATTTT.

This rearrangement joins TRBV5-1 to TRBJ2-3; D ambiguous. The V gene's germline CDR1 is SGHRS and CDR2 YFSETQ. CDR3 size: 15 residues. V shed 4 bases and J shed 2 bases, with 14 bases lying between them. CDR3 sequence: CASSLHGDHTDTQYF. The CDR3 DNA is TGCGCCAGCAGCCTCCATGGGGATCACACAGATACGCAGTATTTT.

The V gene is TRBV2, the J gene TRBJ1-2; 12 bases are a match to TRBD1. Germline V lookup: CDR1 SNHLY, CDR2 FYNNEI. This CDR3 has 13 amino acids. The ends lost 9 bases at V and 4 bases at J; junction bases unmatched: 3. In nucleotides, the CDR3 is TGTGCCAGTCGGGACAGGGGGCCCTATGGCTACACCTTC. As protein: CASRDRGPYGYTF.

This chain connects TRBV5-1 to TRBJ2-5; 9 bases line up with TRBD2. CDR1 is SGHRS and CDR2 is YFSETQ in the germline V gene. The CDR3 is 15 residues long. V was clipped by 1 base and J by 2 bases; unmatched bases: 3. The CDR3 coding sequence is TGCGCCAGCAGCTTGTCTCTAGCGGGGCAAGAGACCCAGTACTTC. Translating it yields CASSLSLAGQETQYF.

This clone came up a few times. The V call is TRBV29-1, the J call TRBJ2-1, with 7 bases fitting TRBD2. The CDR3 is made up of 11 amino acids. The germline CDR1 and CDR2 sequences are SQVTM and ANQGSEA. J gave up 8 bases and V 6 bases, and 4 bases lay outside the gene matches. The CDR3 loop reads CSVATSDEQFF. CDR3 nucleotides: TGCAGCGTCGCCACTAGCGATGAGCAGTTCTTC.

This clone was detected once. The chain carries TRBV19 and TRBJ1-2; 8 nucleotides line up with TRBD1. Per germline, CDR1 LNHDA and CDR2 SQIVND (reference sequence). The CDR3 length is 14 residues. The V segment lost 5 bases and the J segment 8 bases; nucleotides outside the gene matches: 10. CDR3 sequence (DNA): TGTGCCAGTAGTTCTCGACAGGGGACGTACGGCTACACCTTC. Its translation: CASSSRQGTYGYTF.

This rearrangement joins TRBV5-1 to TRBJ1-1; D call uncertain. With 0 bases removed from V and 6 bases from J, the gap between germline ends came to 9 bases. Germline V CDR1 and CDR2: SGHRS, YFSETQ. The CDR3 has 13 amino acids. The CDR3 DNA is TGCGCCAGCAGCTTGGATGGGTACTCTGAAGCTTTCTTT. Protein sequence: CASSLDGYSEAFF.

The rearrangement links TRBV7-8 to TRBJ1-2; no clear D gene. The germline V and J ends were trimmed by 4 bases and 5 bases, with 17 bases remaining between them. Germline lookup yields CDR1 SGHVS and CDR2 FQNEAQ. The CDR3 covers 15 residues. The DNA for the CDR3 is TGTGCCAGCAGCTCTTCTTTTCAGGCTACTTATGGCTACACCTTC. It codes for CASSSSFQATYGYTF.

CDR3 sequence: CASSFRLAGATEQYF. CDR3 sequence (DNA): TGTGCCAGCAGTTTCCGACTAGCGGGGGCCACCGAGCAGTACTTC. V and J are TRBV27 and TRBJ2-7; 12 bases are a match to TRBD2. V shed 3 bases, J shed 6 bases, and the junction held 6 bases outside the gene matches. The CDR3 extends over 15 amino acids. CDR1 and CDR2 from the germline V gene are MNHEY and SMNVEV (reference sequence).

The rearrangement uses TRBV7-2 and TRBJ2-1, with 9 bases aligning to TRBD2. Germline loops: CDR1 SGHTA, CDR2 FQGNSA. The CDR3 length is 15 residues. V was clipped by 3 bases and J by 4 bases; unmatched bases: 4. Here the CDR3 reads CASSFGTSKYNEQFF. CDR3 nucleotides: TGTGCCAGCAGCTTTGGGACTAGCAAGTACAATGAGCAGTTCTTC.

This chain joins TRBV2 and TRBJ1-2; D perhaps matches TRBD1 (6 bases). Between the trimmed V and J ends, which lost 5 bases and 1 base, there was a span of 8 bases. The germline V gene has CDR1 SNHLY and CDR2 FYNNEI. CDR3 length: 13 residues. The chain's CDR3 is CASSPDSNYGYTF. CDR3 nucleotides: TGTGCCAGCAGTCCGGACAGTAACTATGGCTACACCTTC.

Notes on this clone: Distinct nucleotide sequences in the sample also encode this CDR3. This rearrangement joins TRBV5-1 to TRBJ1-1; 8 nucleotides agree with TRBD1. The CDR3 runs 14 residues. V was pared by 4 bases and J by 5 bases, with 7 bases of the junction left unmatched. Germline CDR1 and CDR2: SGHRS and YFSETQ. CDR3 residues: CASSSQGAGTEAFF. The CDR3 nucleotides are TGCGCCAGCAGCAGCCAGGGGGCTGGGACTGAAGCTTTCTTT.

This clone was counted a single time. The chain couples TRBV5-4 to TRBJ2-1; TRBD1 agrees at 9 bases. The germline CDR1 and CDR2 sequences are SGHNT and YYREEE (reference sequence). The CDR3 sequence is 16 residues long. V was clipped by 4 bases and J by 0 bases; unmatched bases: 5. The DNA for the CDR3 is TGTGCCAGCAGCCAACAACAGGGGGCCTCCTACAATGAGCAGTTCTTC. Translated, it gives CASSQQQGASYNEQFF.

The chain has TRBV4-2 and TRBJ2-3, with 7 bases aligning to TRBD2. Germline CDR1 reads LGHNA; CDR2 reads YNFKEQ. Unmatched junction bases numbered 4, after V lost 1 base and J lost 0 bases. The CDR3 is made up of 16 amino acids. The CDR3, as DNA: TGTGCCAGCAGCCAAGGGCCAGCGGGGAGCACAGATACGCAGTATTTT. It translates to CASSQGPAGSTDTQYF.

CDR3 protein: CASSDGQPNTEAFF. The CDR3 DNA sequence: TGTGCCAGCAGTGACGGACAGCCGAACACTGAAGCTTTCTTT. The gene calls are TRBV25-1 and TRBJ1-1; the D gene is possibly TRBD1 (6 bases). This CDR3 contains 14 residues. CDR1 and CDR2 (germline): MGHDK, SYGVNS. Trimming took off 3 bases at V and 1 base at J, with 9 bases between the two ends.

The chain joins TRBV11-1 to TRBJ2-1; 7 bases agree with TRBD2. V gave up 4 bases and J gave up 7 bases; unmatched junction bases: 7. Germline lookup yields CDR1 SGHAT and CDR2 FQDESV (reference sequence). The CDR3 consists of 14 residues. CDR3 amino acids: CASSSSLASNEQFF. CDR3 bases: TGTGCCAGCAGCTCCTCACTAGCGTCTAATGAGCAGTTCTTC.

The V and J genes are TRBV27 and TRBJ1-1, with a weak D call TRBD1 (5 bases). V was pared by 3 bases and J by 1 base, with 9 bases between. Germline V gene sequence: CDR1 MNHEY, CDR2 SMNVEV (reference sequence). CDR3 size: 14 residues. The CDR3 is CASSFGTENTEAFF. CDR3 DNA: TGTGCCAGCAGTTTCGGGACGGAGAACACTGAAGCTTTCTTT.

The V and J genes are TRBV15 and TRBJ1-4, with 7 bases lining up with TRBD1. The V segment lost 1 base and the J segment 7 bases; nucleotides outside the gene matches: 9. CDR3 size: 16 residues. Germline CDR1 reads LNHNV; CDR2 reads YYDKDF (reference sequence). Here the CDR3 reads CATSRAMDRSGEKLFF. DNA of the CDR3: TGTGCCACCAGCAGAGCGATGGACAGGTCGGGTGAAAAACTGTTTTTT.

The chain carries TRBV5-1 and TRBJ2-1; 10 bases match TRBD2. Germline CDR1 reads SGHRS; CDR2 reads YFSETQ. The CDR3 has 16 residues. The V and J ends lost 2 bases and 4 bases, in that order; junction bases with no gene match: 6. The CDR3 sequence: CASSFTVAGGYNEQFF. The CDR3 coding sequence is TGCGCCAGCAGCTTCACGGTAGCGGGGGGTTACAATGAGCAGTTCTTC.

This chain joins TRBV10-3 and TRBJ2-3, with D perhaps matching TRBD1 or TRBD2 (5 bases each). The germline V and J ends were trimmed by 4 bases and 0 bases, with 11 bases remaining between them. CDR3 length equals 15 residues. Germline V gene data show CDR1 as ENHRY and CDR2 as SYGVKD. The CDR3 DNA reads TGTGCCATCAGTGCGGGACGGTCTAGCACAGATACGCAGTATTTT. This sequence encodes CAISAGRSSTDTQYF.

The CDR3 loop reads CSVGPRGYGYTF. Written as DNA, the CDR3 is TGCAGCGTTGGGCCGCGGGGCTATGGCTACACCTTC. V gene TRBV29-1 combines with J gene TRBJ1-2; D is unresolved. Germline lookup yields CDR1 SQVTM and CDR2 ANQGSEA. Trimming left V 4 bases short and J 4 bases short, with 10 bases between. The CDR3 length is 12 residues. Supplemented by reference TRBV29-1 and TRBJ1-2, the full variable domain reads SAVISQKPSRDICQRGTSLTIQCQVDSQVTMMFWYRQQPGQSLTLIATANQGSEATYESGFVIDKFPISRPNLTFSTLTVSNMSPEDSSIYLCSVGPRGYGYTFGSGTRLTVV.

The V and J genes are TRBV2 and TRBJ1-5, with 9 bases that match TRBD1. J lost 7 bases, V lost 4 bases, and 5 bases had no gene match. The CDR3 runs 14 residues. CDR1 is SNHLY and CDR2 is FYNNEI in the germline V gene. CDR3 bases: TGTGCCAGCAGTGGGACAGGGGCCAGGCAGCCCCAGCATTTT. Protein: CASSGTGARQPQHF.

The chain is built from TRBV5-1 and TRBJ1-1; 7 bases line up with TRBD1. The CDR3 has 16 residues. Trimming cost V 2 bases and J 0 bases; bases outside gene matches: 7. Germline loops: CDR1 SGHRS, CDR2 YFSETQ. CDR3 sequence: CASSLRGDRLNTEAFF. In DNA, the CDR3 is TGCGCCAGCAGCTTAAGAGGGGACAGATTGAACACTGAAGCTTTCTTT.

V and J are TRBV2 and TRBJ2-7; no definite D call. CDR1 SNHLY and CDR2 FYNNEI come from the germline V gene. Trimming shortened V by 6 bases and J by 0 bases, and 12 bases separated the two germline ends. The CDR3 is 14 amino acids. Here the CDR3 reads CASSVLTGSYEQYF. The CDR3 DNA reads as TGTGCCAGCAGCGTACTGACGGGCTCCTACGAGCAGTACTTC.

The chain is built from TRBV4-3 and TRBJ2-7; D call uncertain. The CDR3 is 15 residues long. V was pared by 0 bases and J by 6 bases, with 15 bases between. Germline V gene data show CDR1 as LGHNA and CDR2 as YSLEER. The DNA of the CDR3 is TGCGCCAGCAGCCAAGATCCTCTACCCCGGTCCGAGCAGTACTTC. Residues: CASSQDPLPRSEQYF.

The chain links TRBV5-6 to TRBJ2-7, with 8 bases identical to TRBD1. Unmatched junction bases numbered 7, after V lost 4 bases and J lost 1 base. In germline, CDR1 is SGHDT, CDR2 YYEEEE. The CDR3 extends over 15 amino acids. DNA of the CDR3: TGTGCCAGCAGCATACACGGACAGGGTTCCTACGAGCAGTACTTC. The encoded protein is CASSIHGQGSYEQYF. Full variable domain (missing parts from reference TRBV5-6 and TRBJ2-7): DAGVTQSPTHLIKTRGQQVTLRCSPKSGHDTVSWYQQALGQGPQFIFQYYEEEERQRGNFPDRFSGHQFPNYSSELNVNALLLGDSALYLCASSIHGQGSYEQYFGPGTRLTVT.